The rows below give T cell receptor beta chains drawn from one sample of a study of cytomegalovirus exposure and HLA in healthy donors. Generated by immunoSEQ multiplex PCR, the TCRdb table keeps only in-frame clones and is missing some. The sample includes over 65,000 clones, 75% of them seen just once. The specimen was PBMCs. The receptor set was obtained from a young woman in good health and CMV-seropositive. The CDR3 runs from the conserved cysteine through the conserved F or W. The D gene is left open where the match is weak. Not all rows give a size; the values are once, few, many and, for expanded clones, a class.

TRBJ2-7	TRBV30	once	TRBD2	TGTGCCTGGTCTTCCCGGGGGGACGAGCAGTACTTC	CAWSSRGDEQYF
TRBJ2-1	TRBV10-2	-	TRBD2	TGCGCCAGCAGTGAGTCCAGACTAGCGGGAGTGGGCAATGAGCAGTTCTTC	CASSESRLAGVGNEQFF
TRBJ1-1	TRBV5-1	few	-	TGCGCCAGCAGCTTGGAGCGTGGGACACTAAGGGCTTTCTTT	CASSLERGTLRAFF
TRBJ2-1	TRBV4-1	-	-	TGCGCCAGCAGCCACCCCGAGCGGGCCTTCGTGTTCTTC	CASSHPERAFVFF
TRBJ2-1	TRBV27	-	-	TGTGCCAGCGCTGCTTGGGGAGGCTCCGTAAGGTCCAATGAGCAGTTCTTC	CASAAWGGSVRSNEQFF
TRBJ2-7	TRBV11-2	-	TRBD2	TGTGCCAGCAGCTTAGAAGCGGGAGGGACCTACGAGCAGTACTTC	CASSLEAGGTYEQYF
TRBJ1-1	TRBV5-1	few	-	TGCGCCAGCATCCCCACCCCAAAACAGGGATCTGAAGCTTTCTTT	CASIPTPKQGSEAFF
TRBJ1-5	TRBV6-1	few	-	TGTGCCAGTACTCAGACAGAATATGGCAATCAGCCCCAGCATTTT	CASTQTEYGNQPQHF
TRBJ2-2	TRBV10-3	-	TRBD1	TGTGCCATCAGCTCCGGGACAGAGAACACCGGGGAGCTGTTTTTT	CAISSGTENTGELFF
TRBJ2-4	TRBV5-1	many	-	TGCGCCAGCAGCTTGGGCAGGTCTTCCAAAAACATTCAGTACTTC	CASSLGRSSKNIQYF
TRBJ2-1	TRBV6-5	-	-	TGTGCCAGCAGTTACAGGGAGAGCTCCTACAATGAGCAGTTCTTC	CASSYRESSYNEQFF
TRBJ2-4	TRBV7-9	-	-	TGTGCCAGCAGCTTAGAAAAGGGGCAGAGACAGTACTTC	CASSLEKGQRQYF
TRBJ1-1	TRBV30	-	-	TGTGCCTGGAGGTCACAGGGTATGAACACTGAAGCTTTCTTT	CAWRSQGMNTEAFF
TRBJ1-1	TRBV29-1	few	-	TGCAGCGCCCTGGAAGAGGTTCCTGAAGCTTTCTTT	CSALEEVPEAFF
TRBJ2-1	TRBV5-3	-	TRBD2	TGTGCCAGAAGACCAACTAGCGGGAGGACTAGCTCCTACAATGAGCAGTTCTTC	CARRPTSGRTSSYNEQFF
TRBJ1-1	TRBV5-6	-	-	TGTGCCAGCAGCTTGGGGCGGAGCGGGGGCGGTACTGAAGCTTTCTTT	CASSLGRSGGGTEAFF
TRBJ1-4	TRBV7-9	-	TRBD1	TGTGCCAGCAGCTTAAATCTTTTACAGGGGGCGAGGGAAAAACTGTTTTTT	CASSLNLLQGAREKLFF
TRBJ1-3	TRBV19	-	-	TGTGCCAGTAGTGGCTTGCCAACTGGAAACACCATATATTTT	CASSGLPTGNTIYF
TRBJ2-7	TRBV9	-	TRBD1	TGTGCCAGCAGCGTGGGGTTAGGGACAGCCTCCGAGCAGTACTTC	CASSVGLGTASEQYF
TRBJ1-5	TRBV4-3	few	-	TGCGCCAGCAGCCAAGTTCACAGGCCCAATCAGCCCCAGCATTTT	CASSQVHRPNQPQHF
TRBJ2-3	TRBV30	-	-	TGTGCGATGGGCGGGAACACAGATACGCAGTATTTT	CAMGGNTDTQYF
TRBJ1-2	TRBV27	-	-	TGTGCCAGCAGTTTATCAGCCCGAGGACTATCCGGGTCCTATGGCTACACCTTC	CASSLSARGLSGSYGYTF
TRBJ2-1	TRBV6-1	-	-	TGTGCCAGCAGTTTATCGGCCCCCCGGGATGAGCAGTTCTTC	CASSLSAPRDEQFF
TRBJ2-1	TRBV7-2	once	TRBD2	TGTGCCAGCAGCTTAGCCCCGAGACTAGCGGGAAATGAGCAGTTCTTC	CASSLAPRLAGNEQFF
TRBJ2-3	TRBV7-2	-	-	TGTGCCAGCAGCTTCGAGACTGCCACAGATACGCAGTATTTT	CASSFETATDTQYF
TRBJ1-3	TRBV7-8	-	-	TGTGCCAGCAGCTTAGGAGGGCCGGCAGGAAACACCATATATTTT	CASSLGGPAGNTIYF
TRBJ2-7	TRBV4-2	-	-	TGTGCCAGCAGCCAAGAGGGACAAACCTCCTACGAGCAGTACTTC	CASSQEGQTSYEQYF
TRBJ2-3	TRBV5-1	-	-	TGCGCCAGCAGCTTGTCCCCGACTGGCACAGATACGCAGTATTTT	CASSLSPTGTDTQYF
TRBJ1-5	TRBV7-8	-	-	TGTGCCAGCAGCTTGGAACAGAGAGGGTTCAATCAGCCCCAGCATTTT	CASSLEQRGFNQPQHF
TRBJ2-1	TRBV19	-	TRBD2	TGTGCCAGTAGTATCACTAGCGGGAGGTCCAATGAGCAGTTCTTC	CASSITSGRSNEQFF
TRBJ2-6	TRBV19	few	-	TGTGCCAGTAGTCGACTGCTAACCGGGTCTGGGGCCAACGTCCTGACTTTC	CASSRLLTGSGANVLTF
TRBJ2-7	TRBV28	-	-	TGTGCCAGCAGTTCCTTAATGGGGGCCGCCAACTACGAGCAGTACTTC	CASSSLMGAANYEQYF
TRBJ2-7	TRBV11-2	once	-	TGTGCCAGCAGAGCAACCGGGGGAACCTACGAGCAGTACTTC	CASRATGGTYEQYF
TRBJ2-7	TRBV28	-	TRBD1	TGTGCCAGCAGACGGGGACAGAACTACGAGCAGTACTTC	CASRRGQNYEQYF
TRBJ1-2	TRBV6-1	-	TRBD1	TGTGCCAGCTGGGGACAGGCCTATGGCTACACCTTC	CASWGQAYGYTF
TRBJ1-2	TRBV10-3	-	-	TGTGCCATCCGTGACGCGGGGGGGCAAGCTAGCTACACCTTC	CAIRDAGGQASYTF
TRBJ1-3	TRBV19	-	TRBD1	TGTGCCAGTAAACTAACAGGGGTTTCTTCTGGAAACACCATATATTTT	CASKLTGVSSGNTIYF
TRBJ1-1	TRBV30	-	-	TGTGCCTGGAGTGTGAAAGGGGGCACTGAAGCTTTCTTT	CAWSVKGGTEAFF
TRBJ1-5	TRBV5-6	-	-	TGTGCCAGCAGCTCCTGGGGGGGCTTGGGCAATCAGCCCCAGCATTTT	CASSSWGGLGNQPQHF
TRBJ2-1	TRBV6-1	-	-	TGTGCCAGCAGTGAAGCGACCATAGGAGGATACAATGAGCAGTTCTTC	CASSEATIGGYNEQFF
TRBJ2-7	TRBV5-4	few	-	TGTGCCAGCAGCAGGGAGGTAGGATATGGCGAGCAGTACTTC	CASSREVGYGEQYF
TRBJ2-7	TRBV5-6	-	TRBD1	TGTGCCAGCAGCTTTGCGGTTGACAGGGGGTACCCCTACGAGCAGTACTTC	CASSFAVDRGYPYEQYF
TRBJ2-5	TRBV7-2	-	-	TGTGCCAGCAGCTTAGGGCAGACCCAGTACTTC	CASSLGQTQYF
TRBJ2-6	TRBV7-8	-	TRBD1	TGTGCCAGCAGCCCCAGACAGGGGGTTTCTGGGGCCAACGTCCTGACTTTC	CASSPRQGVSGANVLTF
TRBJ2-5	TRBV5-6	once	TRBD2	TGTGCCAGCAGCTTGGAGCGGGAGAGATACGAAGAGACCCAGTACTTC	CASSLERERYEETQYF
TRBJ2-5	TRBV28	once	TRBD2	TGTGCCAGCAGACCCTCCGGGACTAGCGGGAGGGGGAGGGAGACCCAGTACTTC	CASRPSGTSGRGRETQYF
TRBJ2-7	TRBV13	few	TRBD2	TGTGCCAGCAGCAGAGGGACTAGCGGGCGTAGCGAGCAGTACTTC	CASSRGTSGRSEQYF
TRBJ2-1	TRBV11-2	-	TRBD2	TGTGCCAGCAGCTCTACTAGCGGGAGGGCCGGGACGCGAGAGCAGTTCTTC	CASSSTSGRAGTREQFF
TRBJ2-2	TRBV19	-	-	TGTGCCAGTAGTGTAGGACAAACGACCGGGGAGCTGTTTTTT	CASSVGQTTGELFF
TRBJ2-3	TRBV11-3	-	TRBD2	TGTGCCAGCAGTAGAGGGACTAGCGGATCAGATACGCAGTATTTT	CASSRGTSGSDTQYF